This record concerns one T cell receptor (beta chain) sequence. Its antigen is unidentified. The data are from a study of vaccination effects on CD4 cells after COVID-19. Sequencing followed a ViraFEST assay step that expanded antigen-specific CD4+ T cells with viral peptide pools. An approximately ten-day culture period preceded the isolation of CD4+ T cells. Nucleocapsid antibodies were negative in the vaccine recipients, who had never had SARS-CoV-2 infection. Every well housed about 1.8 million PBMC, which grew in culture alongside 9 to 10 IU/ml IL-2 and 10 ug/ml peptides. Germline-derived CDR1 and CDR2 are ENHRY and SYGVKD. CDR3 length equals 13 residues. Trimming took 10 bases from V and 2 from J; bases not matched to a gene: 7. Study findings and constraints: Both infection-induced and vaccine-induced clones contracted markedly at late post-vaccination timepoints. Cross-reaction with common cold coronaviruses was seen in only 1 of 255 vaccine-induced clones from healthy vaccinees. Convalescent patients numbered few in the study; early post-infection timepoints were missing entirely.

Measured with immunoSEQ multiplex PCR; TCRdb has only the in-frame clones, and not every one. The sample yields 67,000 or so clones, approximately 70% seen once. The sample consisted of CD4+ T cells from PBMCs cultured with HCoV-OC43 spike peptides, taken before COVID-19 vaccination. Sample subset: HCoV-OC43 spike overlapping peptide pool stimulation. The TCR was taken from a human donor who received a COVID-19 vaccine. The gene calls are TRBV10-3 and TRBJ2-5; TRBD1 matches 7 bases. CDR3 sequence reads: CATSGTEQETQYF. CDR3 bases: TGTGCCACCTCCGGGACAGAACAAGAGACCCAGTACTTC.